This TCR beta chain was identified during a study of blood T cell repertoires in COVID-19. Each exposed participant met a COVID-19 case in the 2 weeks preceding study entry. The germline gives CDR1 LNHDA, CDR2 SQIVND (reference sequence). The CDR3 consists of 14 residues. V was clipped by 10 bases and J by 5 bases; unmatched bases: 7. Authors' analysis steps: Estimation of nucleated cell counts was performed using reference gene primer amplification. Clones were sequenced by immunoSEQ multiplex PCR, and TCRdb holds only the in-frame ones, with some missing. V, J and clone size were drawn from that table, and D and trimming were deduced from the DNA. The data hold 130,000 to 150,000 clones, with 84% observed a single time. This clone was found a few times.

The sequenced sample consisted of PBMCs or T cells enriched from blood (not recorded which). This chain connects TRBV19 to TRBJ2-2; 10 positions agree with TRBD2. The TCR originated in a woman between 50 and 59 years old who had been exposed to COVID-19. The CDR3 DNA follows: TGTGCCACCGCGCCACTAGCGGGGACCGGGGAGCTGTTTTTT. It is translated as CATAPLAGTGELFF.